Below, 13 T cell receptor beta chains from the same sample are listed, as sequenced in a study of blood T cell repertoires in COVID-19. TCRdb's table, derived via immunoSEQ multiplex PCR, lists solely in-frame clones and lacks some. The sample has a few hundred thousand clones, approximately 89% seen once. Sequenced input: peripheral blood. These receptors were taken from a woman in her 70s with COVID-19, enrolled during active disease.

The J gene is TRBJ1-1, the V gene TRBV7-3; no reliable D call. The length of the CDR3 is 13 residues. Trimming stripped 6 bases from V and 4 bases from J, with 12 bases between. CDR1 is SGHTA and CDR2 is FQGTGA in the germline V gene. The CDR3, as DNA: TGTGCCAGCAGTCGGAGGGCAGGCACTGAAGCTTTCTTT. Protein product: CASSRRAGTEAFF. Variable domain in full (rest from reference TRBV7-3 and TRBJ1-1): GAGVSQTPSNKVTEKGKYVELRCDPISGHTALYWYRQSLGQGPEFLIYFQGTGAADDSGLPNDRFFAVRPEGSVSTLKIQRTERGDSAVYLCASSRRAGTEAFFGQGTRLTVV.

The CDR3 DNA follows: TGTGCCAGCGACAGTAACTACGAGCAGTACTTC. Protein: CASDSNYEQYF. This chain links TRBV2 with TRBJ2-7; maybe TRBD1 (5 bases). There are 11 residues in the CDR3. Germline CDR1 is SNHLY and CDR2 is FYNNEI. Trimming removed 8 bases from V and 3 bases from J, with 8 bases in between. The complete variable domain, with remaining parts taken from reference TRBV2 and TRBJ2-7, reads EPEVTQTPSHQVTQMGQEVILRCVPISNHLYFYWYRQILGQKVEFLVSFYNNEISEKSEIFDDQFSVERPDGSNFTLKIRSTKLEDSAMYFCASDSNYEQYFGPGTRLTVT.

The CDR3 DNA is TGTGCCAGCAGCCCCCCATCGGGAAGGACCGGGGAGCTGTTTTTT. Residues: CASSPPSGRTGELFF. The chain has TRBV5-4 and TRBJ2-2; D is perhaps TRBD2 (5 bases). Germline assignment: CDR1 SGHNT and CDR2 YYREEE (reference sequence). With 4 bases removed from V and 5 bases from J, the gap between germline ends came to 15 bases. The CDR3 spans 15 residues.

This chain connects TRBV9 to TRBJ2-2; D may be TRBD1 (6 bases). CDR1 and CDR2 (germline): SGDLS, YYNGEE. There are 16 residues in the CDR3. V was shortened by 1 base and J by 7 bases, with 17 bases between the two germline ends. This CDR3 reads CASSVRSQGESGELFF. The CDR3 nucleotides read TGTGCCAGCAGCGTACGGTCACAGGGAGAGAGCGGGGAGCTGTTTTTT.

This clone was observed once. The chain couples TRBV12-3 or TRBV12-4 to TRBJ2-5, with TRBD2 matching over 7 bases. V lost 8 bases, J lost 5 bases, and 2 bases stayed unmatched. This CDR3 region has 11 residues. The CDR3 sequence is CASGGGETQYF. CDR3 DNA: TGTGCCAGCGGGGGAGGGGAGACCCAGTACTTC.

The J gene is TRBJ2-1, the V gene TRBV5-6; D is undetermined. CDR1 SGHDT and CDR2 YYEEEE come from the germline V gene. Deletions cut 6 bases from V and 7 bases from J, with 8 bases between. CDR3 length equals 11 residues. This CDR3 is CASTRENEQFF. In nucleotides, the CDR3 is TGTGCCAGCACCCGTGAGAATGAGCAGTTCTTC.

The CDR3 region is CASRRGGDEQYF. The CDR3 DNA follows: TGTGCCAGCAGGCGCGGGGGGGACGAGCAGTACTTC. The gene calls are TRBV7-2 and TRBJ2-7, with TRBD2 identical over 9 bases. After removal of 6 bases from V and 5 bases from J, the junction contained 2 bases not matched to a gene. Germline V gene lookup returns CDR1 SGHTA and CDR2 FQGNSA. This CDR3 comprises 12 residues.

The rearrangement links TRBV4-1 to TRBJ1-4, with TRBD1 identical over 10 bases. This CDR3 region has 19 residues. Germline trimming cut 0 bases from V and 4 bases from J; bases unmatched to any gene: 11. Per germline, CDR1 MGHRA and CDR2 YSYEKL. The CDR3 sequence is CASSQEEGGRTGGNEKLFF. The CDR3 bases are TGCGCCAGCAGCCAAGAAGAAGGGGGCAGGACAGGGGGTAATGAAAAACTGTTTTTT.

CDR3 nucleotides: TGTGCCAGTAGTGGACTGGGCATTGGAAACACCATATATTTT. Translating gives CASSGLGIGNTIYF. V and J are TRBV19 and TRBJ1-3; D unclear. This CDR3 has 14 amino acids. V gave up 5 bases and J gave up 3 bases, with 11 bases separating them. Germline V lookup: CDR1 LNHDA, CDR2 SQIVND (reference sequence). The full variable domain, completed using reference TRBV19 and TRBJ1-3, is DGGITQSPKYLFRKEGQNVTLSCEQNLNHDAMYWYRQDPGQGLRLIYYSQIVNDFQKGDIAEGYSVSREKKESFPLTVTSAQKNPTAFYLCASSGLGIGNTIYFGEGSWLTVV.

The CDR3 coding sequence is TGTGCCAGCAGCTCTAGGTCCGGGACAGGGGCTGACGAGCAGTACTTC. It yields the protein CASSSRSGTGADEQYF. This sequence joins TRBV5-4 and TRBJ2-7; 10 bases align to TRBD1. The V gene end was trimmed by 3 bases and the J gene end by 5 bases; junction bases not matched to a gene: 11. CDR3 length equals 16 residues. The V gene's germline CDR1 is SGHNT and CDR2 YYREEE (reference sequence).

The chain recombines TRBV7-2 with TRBJ1-5, with D uncertain. Germline CDR1 and CDR2: SGHTA and FQGNSA. The CDR3 has 14 residues. V lost 1 base and J lost 6, with 10 bases in between. CDR3 sequence reads: CASSLDFRGQPQHF. CDR3 DNA sequence: TGTGCCAGCAGCTTAGACTTTCGGGGTCAGCCCCAGCATTTT.

The chain couples TRBV28 to TRBJ1-5; 7 bases line up with TRBD1. With 5 bases clipped from V and 8 bases from J, the junction kept 15 bases outside the gene matches. The CDR3 length is 16 residues. Per the germline V gene, CDR1 is MDHEN and CDR2 is SYDVKM. The CDR3 loop is CASSIIKGGLIKPQHF. The CDR3 DNA is TGTGCCAGCAGTATAATTAAAGGGGGCCTCATCAAGCCCCAGCATTTT. Full variable domain (outside the CDR3, taken from reference TRBV28 and TRBJ1-5): DVKVTQSSRYLVKRTGEKVFLECVQDMDHENMFWYRQDPGLGLRLIYFSYDVKMKEKGDIPEGYSVSREKKERFSLILESASTNQTSMYLCASSIIKGGLIKPQHFGDGTRLSIL.

The chain is built from TRBV5-4 and TRBJ1-2; D not resolved. CDR3 length equals 13 residues. Trimming stripped 1 base from V and 5 bases from J, with 9 bases between. Germline V CDR1 and CDR2: SGHNT, YYREEE (reference sequence). CDR3 DNA: TGTGCCAGCAGCTTGAACGCAGATTATGGCTACACCTTC. It specifies CASSLNADYGYTF. Supplemented by reference TRBV5-4 and TRBJ1-2, the full variable domain reads ETGVTQSPTHLIKTRGQQVTLRCSSQSGHNTVSWYQQALGQGPQFIFQYYREEENGRGNFPPRFSGLQFPNYSSELNVNALELDDSALYLCASSLNADYGYTFGSGTRLTVV.